The entry below describes one T cell receptor (beta chain). What it binds is not known. Profiled with immunoSEQ multiplex PCR; TCRdb holds only in-frame clones, not every one. The table shows about 64,000 clones, with 87% occurring only once. The sample comes from a study of OX40 agonist ivuxolimab in advanced cancers. Study-wide context: Dose-escalation patients' cancers were hepatocellular carcinoma, melanoma, renal cell or head and neck cancer.

Overall study results and limits: Certain nonresponding patients likewise had low normalized T-cell clonal expansion. The antigens recognized by the expanded peripheral T cells, that is their antigen specificity, were not determined. Expanded clones were, on average, more numerous in CD8+ T cells than in CD4+.

Specimen: CD4+ or CD8+ T cells sorted from blood, collected in a trial of the OX40 agonist ivuxolimab. This sequence originates from an adult with an advanced solid tumor such as melanoma, head and neck, liver or kidney cancer.

The CDR3 DNA reads TGTGCCAGCAGCTCGACAGCCCAAGGAACGCAGTATTTT. Translating it yields CASSSTAQGTQYF. This chain connects TRBV7-9 to TRBJ2-3; a weak D match, TRBD1 (5 bases). Germline V lookup: CDR1 SEHNR, CDR2 FQNEAQ (reference sequence). The CDR3 spans 13 residues. V was pared by 4 bases and J by 9 bases, with 14 bases between.